A selection of T cell receptor beta chains follows, all from one sample in a study of blood T cell repertoires in COVID-19. Profiling relied on immunoSEQ multiplex PCR, and the TCRdb table lists in-frame clones only, not all of them. The sample contains 110,000 to 150,000 clones, more than 75% of which appear only once. Material for sequencing was PBMCs or T cells enriched from blood (not recorded which). These receptors originate from a man in his sixties who had recovered from COVID-19. Each CDR3 is given without its conserved first and last residue.

V	CDR3
TRBV3-1/TRBV3-2	ASSQIPRDEQF
TRBV3-1/TRBV3-2	ASSLTGLTGELF
TRBV6-4	ASSDVAGGTDTQY
TRBV9	ASSVVSGDTQY
TRBV18	ASSPRTAYEQY
TRBV12-3/TRBV12-4	ASRGQGAKEQY
TRBV5-1	ASSLTGGVEPQH
TRBV25-1	ASSEYRTGQTQY
TRBV7-7	ASSRRVGDTQY
TRBV7-9	ASSSMNQPQH
TRBV10-2	ASSSREREQY
TRBV28	ANSTGGDNEKLF
TRBV19	ASSIVRGRHTGELF
TRBV10-2	ASSDYGRAAQNIQY
TRBV5-8	ASSQGLAGAKETQY
TRBV5-1	ASQKEAGGVINEKLF
TRBV10-3	AISGKDSMNYGYT
TRBV24-1	ATSDAGTGLYNEQF
TRBV4-2	ASSQDSGDGFNEKLF
TRBV10-3	AISVKGIGKANYGYT
TRBV18	ASYPGTSGRDSYNEQF
TRBV10-3	AISERGGSYEQY
TRBV4-1	ASSRGGRDEQF
TRBV10-3	AISRSGNQETQY
TRBV29-1	SVGRWKGGAFEQY
TRBV27	ASIRGTSGRYEQY